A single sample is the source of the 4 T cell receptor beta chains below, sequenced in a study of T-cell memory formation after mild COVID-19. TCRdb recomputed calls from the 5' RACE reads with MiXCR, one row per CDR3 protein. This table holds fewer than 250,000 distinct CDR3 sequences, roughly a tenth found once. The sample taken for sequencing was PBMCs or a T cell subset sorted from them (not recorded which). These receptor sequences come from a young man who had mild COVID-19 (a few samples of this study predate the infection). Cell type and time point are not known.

This CDR3 reads CASSLGQGITYEQYF. The CDR3 DNA reads as TGTGCCAGCAGTTTAGGACAGGGGATTACCTACGAGCAGTACTTC. This sequence joins TRBV27 and TRBJ2-7, with TRBD1 matching 9 bases. The CDR3 is 15 amino acids. CDR1 and CDR2 from the germline V gene are MNHEY and SMNVEV (reference sequence). The ends lost 2 bases at V and 2 bases at J; junction bases unmatched: 4.

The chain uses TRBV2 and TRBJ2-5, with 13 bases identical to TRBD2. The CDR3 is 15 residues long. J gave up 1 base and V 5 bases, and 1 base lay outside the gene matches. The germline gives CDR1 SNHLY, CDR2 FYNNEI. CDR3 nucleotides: TGTGCCAGCAGTTGGACTAGCGGGAGCCAAGAGACCCAGTACTTC. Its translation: CASSWTSGSQETQYF.

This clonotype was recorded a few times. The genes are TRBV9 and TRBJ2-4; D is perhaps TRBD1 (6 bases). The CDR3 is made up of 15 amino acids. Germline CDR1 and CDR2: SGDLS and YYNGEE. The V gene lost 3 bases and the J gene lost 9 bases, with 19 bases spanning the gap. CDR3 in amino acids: CASSAHLGGSGIQYF. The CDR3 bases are TGTGCCAGCAGCGCCCACTTAGGGGGTTCTGGCATTCAGTACTTC.

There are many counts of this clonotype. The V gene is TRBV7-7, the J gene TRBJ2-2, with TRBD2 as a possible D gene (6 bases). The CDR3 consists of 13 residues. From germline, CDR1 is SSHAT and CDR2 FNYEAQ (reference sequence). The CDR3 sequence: CASGRERTGELFF. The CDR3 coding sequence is TGTGCTAGCGGCCGGGAGAGAACCGGGGAGCTGTTTTTT. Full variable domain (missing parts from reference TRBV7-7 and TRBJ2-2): GAGVSQSPRYKVTKRGQDVTLRCDPISSHATLYWYQQALGQGPEFLTYFNYEAQPDKSGLPSDRFSAERPEGSISTLTIQRTEQRDSAMYRCASGRERTGELFFGEGSRLTVL.